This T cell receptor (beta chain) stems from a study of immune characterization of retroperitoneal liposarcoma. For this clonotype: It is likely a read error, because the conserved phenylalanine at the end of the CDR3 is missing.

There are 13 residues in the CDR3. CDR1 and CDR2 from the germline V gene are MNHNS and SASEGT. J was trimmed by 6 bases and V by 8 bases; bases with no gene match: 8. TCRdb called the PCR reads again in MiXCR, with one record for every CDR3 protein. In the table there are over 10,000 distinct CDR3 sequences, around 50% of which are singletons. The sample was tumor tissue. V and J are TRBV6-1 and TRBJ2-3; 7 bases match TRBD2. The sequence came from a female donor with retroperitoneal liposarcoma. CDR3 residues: CASAGREWDTQYS. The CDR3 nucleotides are TGTGCCAGCGCAGGGCGGGAGTGGGATACGCAGTATTCT.